One and the same sample provided the 15 T cell receptor beta chains below, sequenced in a study of spatial heterogeneity in lung cancer (dated by TCRdb to the late 2010s). Libraries were constructed by 5' RACE. Sequencing relied on a NextSeq 500. The raw public data were reprocessed by TCRdb itself: fastp quality trimming at Q25, MiXCR clonotype calling, in-frame beta chains only. Each entry merges the rows of one CDR3 protein and shows their most common DNA and genes. The sample table records over 9,500 distinct CDR3 sequences; nearly 4% of these occur just once. Roughly 8% of the sample is held by the ten biggest clonotypes. The intended sense of this specimen's time point label: sample taken at primary tumor resection. For TCR sequencing, whole RNA was extracted from tumor and nontumor lung tissue, or from cryopreserved PBMC samples, and no cell sorting was done. The sample was normal lung tissue next to the tumor, taken at surgery. The receptors come from a male donor with early-stage non-small cell lung cancer.

This clonotype has a count of ten or more. The CDR3 region is CASSLAGRDYNEQFF. CDR3 bases: TGTGCCAGCAGCTTAGCGGGACGGGACTACAATGAGCAGTTCTTC. V and J are TRBV7-6 and TRBJ2-1; D may be TRBD1 or TRBD2 (5 bases each). Per germline, CDR1 SGHVS and CDR2 FNYEAQ. The V and J ends lost 0 bases and 3 bases respectively, with 9 bases between them. This CDR3 region has 15 residues. The full variable domain, with the rest looked up from reference TRBV7-6 and TRBJ2-1, is GAGVSQSPRYKVTKRGQDVALRCDPISGHVSLYWYRQALGQGPEFLTYFNYEAQQDKSGLPNDRFSAERPEGSISTLTIQRTEQRDSAMYRCASSLAGRDYNEQFFGPGTRLTVL.

This clonotype has ten or more counts. The chain is built from TRBV7-2 and TRBJ1-2; D uncertain. The CDR3 spans 15 residues. Germline CDR1 reads SGHTA; CDR2 reads FQGNSA. Trimming removed 5 bases at V and 4 bases at J, with 17 bases between. CDR3 region: CASSPMPSDIYGYTF. The DNA for the CDR3 is TGTGCCAGCAGCCCTATGCCTAGTGATATCTATGGCTACACCTTC.

The chain links TRBV29-1 to TRBJ1-1; D is perhaps TRBD1 (5 bases). Trimming cost V 5 bases and J 3 bases, with 16 bases left between them. The CDR3 runs 14 residues. CDR1 is SQVTM and CDR2 is ANQGSEA in the germline V gene. CDR3 in DNA: TGCAGCGTTCCCTCAGGGTTTTCCGACACTGAAGCTTTCTTT. This gives the protein CSVPSGFSDTEAFF.

By share, this clonotype ranks as medium-sized. The chain joins TRBV6-1 to TRBJ1-5; D possibly corresponds to TRBD1 (6 bases). Per germline, CDR1 MNHNS and CDR2 SASEGT. Trimming pared 6 bases from V and 0 bases from J, leaving 12 bases between. The CDR3 is 15 amino acids. The CDR3 nucleotides read TGTGCCAGCAGCTCCGGGACAACTAGCAATCAGCCCCAGCATTTT. It is translated as CASSSGTTSNQPQHF.

This clonotype has a count of ten or more. The chain recombines TRBV27 with TRBJ2-3; D gene uncertain. The CDR3 is 14 residues long. Trimming shortened V by 2 bases and J by 0 bases, and 6 bases separated the two germline ends. Germline V CDR1 and CDR2: MNHEY, SMNVEV (reference sequence). The CDR3 sequence: CASSLTPSTDTQYF. The DNA of the CDR3 is TGTGCCAGCAGTTTAACTCCTAGCACAGATACGCAGTATTTT.

At least ten counts were recorded for this clonotype. One junction end disagrees with the germline gene, perhaps due to a read error. V gene TRBV7-7 combines with J gene TRBJ2-1; tentatively, D is TRBD2 (6 bases). Germline CDR1 reads SSHAT; CDR2 reads FNYEAQ (reference sequence). CDR3 size: 13 residues. The CDR3 loop reads CASSLARGNEQFF. The DNA for the CDR3 is TGTGCTAGCAGCTTAGCCCGGGGGAATGAGCAGTTCTTC. Full variable domain (outside the CDR3, taken from reference TRBV7-7 and TRBJ2-1): GAGVSQSPRYKVTKRGQDVTLRCDPISSHATLYWYQQALGQGPEFLTYFNYEAQPDKSGLPSDRFSAERPEGSISTLTIQRTEQRDSAMYRCASSLARGNEQFFGPGTRLTVL.

This clonotype was seen a few times. V and J are TRBV2 and TRBJ1-5; perhaps TRBD1 as D (5 bases). Germline V gives CDR1 SNHLY, CDR2 FYNNEI. Trimming left V 6 bases short and J 0 bases short, with 12 bases between. CDR3 size: 15 residues. The CDR3 nucleotides are TGTGCCAGCAGGGGACGACGCGATAGCAATCAGCCCCAGCATTTT. This sequence encodes CASRGRRDSNQPQHF.

Ten or more counts support this clonotype. This chain links TRBV20-1 with TRBJ2-1; 7 nucleotides line up with TRBD2. Germline CDR1 and CDR2: DFQATT and SNEGSKA (reference sequence). V trimming: 6 bases; J trimming: 0 bases; junction bases outside the gene matches: 11. The CDR3 runs 16 residues. CDR3 region: CSADGSSGDSYNEQFF. The CDR3, as DNA: TGCAGTGCCGACGGTTCAAGCGGGGACTCCTACAATGAGCAGTTCTTC.

This clonotype ranks as medium-sized. The chain recombines TRBV9 with TRBJ2-2; D remains ambiguous. The CDR3 contains 15 residues. CDR1 is SGDLS and CDR2 is YYNGEE in the germline V gene. V lost 0 bases and J lost 4, with 10 bases in between. The CDR3 DNA is TGTGCCAGCAGCGTAGGAGTATCGGGCACCGGGGAGCTGTTTTTT. Residues: CASSVGVSGTGELFF.

The chain uses TRBV20-1 and TRBJ2-1; 11 bases are shared with TRBD2. V was clipped by 1 base and J by 4 bases; unmatched bases: 3. Per germline, CDR1 DFQATT and CDR2 SNEGSKA (reference sequence). CDR3 size: 15 residues. The CDR3 nucleotides are TGCAGTGCTAGAGGTCTAGCGGGGGGATACAATGAGCAGTTCTTC. Protein: CSARGLAGGYNEQFF.

The sample holds many counts of this clonotype. The chain links TRBV20-1 to TRBJ2-7, with D tentatively TRBD2 (6 bases). There are 14 residues in the CDR3. Germline V lookup: CDR1 DFQATT, CDR2 SNEGSKA (reference sequence). V was cut by 1 base and J by 4 bases, with 14 bases left in between. The CDR3 loop reads CSARGASEHYEQYF. CDR3 in DNA: TGCAGTGCTAGAGGGGCTAGCGAGCATTACGAGCAGTACTTC.

The J gene is TRBJ1-6, the V gene TRBV11-2; D perhaps matches TRBD1 (6 bases). This CDR3 spans 16 amino acids. V lost 5 bases and J 0 bases, leaving 11 bases between the germline ends. From germline, CDR1 is SGHAT and CDR2 FQNNGV. The CDR3 region has the DNA TGTGCCAGCAGCGCCAGGGGTCCCTCCTATAATTCACCCCTCCACTTT. The encoded protein is CASSARGPSYNSPLHF.

This clonotype has at least ten counts. The rearrangement links TRBV10-3 to TRBJ2-7, with TRBD2 matching over 7 bases. The J segment lost 3 bases and the V segment lost 7 bases, leaving 12 bases of the junction unmatched. This CDR3 has 15 amino acids. CDR1 and CDR2 from the germline V gene are ENHRY and SYGVKD. The CDR3 loop reads CAINLGGIGSYEQYF. In DNA, the CDR3 is TGTGCCATCAATTTGGGGGGGATAGGTAGCTACGAGCAGTACTTC.

This clonotype was recorded many times. The V call is TRBV6-5, the J call TRBJ2-2; D is undetermined. There are 16 residues in the CDR3. CDR1 and CDR2 from the germline V gene are MNHEY and SVGAGI. Trimming shortened V by 0 bases and J by 4 bases, and 12 bases separated the two germline ends. The CDR3 protein is CASSYSTPIPTGELFF. CDR3 bases: TGTGCCAGCAGTTACTCGACCCCGATCCCCACCGGGGAGCTGTTTTTT.

This clonotype was detected ten times or more. The chain carries TRBV7-9 and TRBJ2-2, with D possibly being TRBD2 (5 bases). The CDR3 spans 15 residues. V was shortened by 2 bases and J by 6 bases, with 13 bases between the two germline ends. The germline V gene has CDR1 SEHNR and CDR2 FQNEAQ (reference sequence). The CDR3 DNA reads as TGTGCCAGCAGCTTATTGGGAGATGGTGCCGGGGAGCTGTTTTTT. Translation: CASSLLGDGAGELFF.